These T cell receptor beta chains were read from a single sample in a study of cytomegalovirus exposure and HLA in healthy donors. TCRdb keeps only in-frame clones here, not all; method: immunoSEQ multiplex PCR. The repertoire has under 250,000 clones, around 80% of them found once; the top ten carry about 0.5%. The sequencing input was PBMCs. The source is a boy younger than 18 in good health and CMV-seronegative. The CDR3 runs from the conserved cysteine through the conserved F or W. The order of the fields is clone size, J gene, D gene, V gene, CDR3 DNA, CDR3 protein. The D gene is left open where the match is weak. The size field is filled for only some rows; it gives once, few, many or a size class.

clone_size: NA
j_call: TRBJ1-2
d_call: TRBD1
v_call: TRBV7-9
cdr3_nt: TGTGCCAGCAACAGACAGGGAGAAATCAACTATGGCTACACCTTC
cdr3_aa: CASNRQGEINYGYTF

clone_size: NA
j_call: TRBJ2-7
d_call: TRBD2
v_call: TRBV5-5
cdr3_nt: TGTGCCAGCAGCCCCGGACTAGCGGTATCCTACGAGCAGTACTTC
cdr3_aa: CASSPGLAVSYEQYF

clone_size: few
j_call: TRBJ2-6
d_call: TRBD2
v_call: TRBV11-2
cdr3_nt: TGTGCCAGCAGCTTAGTTCTTGAGCGGGGGGGCTCTGGGGCCAACGTCCTGACTTTC
cdr3_aa: CASSLVLERGGSGANVLTF

clone_size: NA
j_call: TRBJ1-2
d_call: NA
v_call: TRBV11-2
cdr3_nt: TGTGCCAGCAGCCCAGGGATTGGCTATGGCTACACCTTC
cdr3_aa: CASSPGIGYGYTF

clone_size: NA
j_call: TRBJ1-2
d_call: TRBD1
v_call: TRBV6-6
cdr3_nt: TGTGCCAGCAGATCCCTGACAGGGAACTATGGCTACACCTTC
cdr3_aa: CASRSLTGNYGYTF

clone_size: NA
j_call: TRBJ2-5
d_call: TRBD2
v_call: TRBV7-9
cdr3_nt: TGTGCCAGCAGCCCTAAGACTAGCGGGAGGGCCGCAGAGACCCAGTACTTC
cdr3_aa: CASSPKTSGRAAETQYF

clone_size: NA
j_call: TRBJ2-5
d_call: NA
v_call: TRBV6-6
cdr3_nt: TGTGCCAGCAGTCGCTTAATTACGGGTTACGAGACCCAGTACTTC
cdr3_aa: CASSRLITGYETQYF

clone_size: NA
j_call: TRBJ2-2
d_call: NA
v_call: TRBV6-5
cdr3_nt: TGTGCCAGCAGTTACTCTTCTAGCTTCGCCGGGGAGCTGTTTTTT
cdr3_aa: CASSYSSSFAGELFF

clone_size: NA
j_call: TRBJ2-2
d_call: TRBD2
v_call: TRBV13
cdr3_nt: TGTGCCAGCAGCAAGGCTCTAGCGGGAGACACCGGGGAGCTGTTTTTT
cdr3_aa: CASSKALAGDTGELFF

clone_size: NA
j_call: TRBJ2-7
d_call: TRBD2
v_call: TRBV27
cdr3_nt: TGTGCCAGCGGTAAAGCGGGATCCGGCTACGAGCAGTACTTC
cdr3_aa: CASGKAGSGYEQYF

clone_size: few
j_call: TRBJ1-2
d_call: TRBD1
v_call: TRBV5-5
cdr3_nt: TGTGCCAGCAGCTTGGTAACTACAGGGGTCAGCTATGGCTACACCTTC
cdr3_aa: CASSLVTTGVSYGYTF

clone_size: NA
j_call: TRBJ2-1
d_call: TRBD1
v_call: TRBV11-2
cdr3_nt: TGTGCCAGCAGACCATTGACAGGGGGCACCTACAATGAGCAGTTCTTC
cdr3_aa: CASRPLTGGTYNEQFF